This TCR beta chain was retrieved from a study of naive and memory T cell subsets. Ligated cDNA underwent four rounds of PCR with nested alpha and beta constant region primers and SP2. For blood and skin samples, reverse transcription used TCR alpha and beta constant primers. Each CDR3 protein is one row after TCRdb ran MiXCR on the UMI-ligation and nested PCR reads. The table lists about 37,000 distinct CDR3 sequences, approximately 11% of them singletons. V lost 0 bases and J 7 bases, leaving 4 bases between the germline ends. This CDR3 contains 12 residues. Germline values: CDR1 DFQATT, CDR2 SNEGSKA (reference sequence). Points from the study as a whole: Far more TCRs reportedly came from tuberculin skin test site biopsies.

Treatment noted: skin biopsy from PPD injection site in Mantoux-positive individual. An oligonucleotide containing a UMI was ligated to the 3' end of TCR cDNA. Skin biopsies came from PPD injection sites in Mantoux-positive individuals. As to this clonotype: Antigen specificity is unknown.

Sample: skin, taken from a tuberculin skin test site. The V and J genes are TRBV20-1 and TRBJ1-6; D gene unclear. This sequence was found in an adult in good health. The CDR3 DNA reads TGCAGTGCTAGAGAGGGGAATTCACCCCTCCACTTT. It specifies CSAREGNSPLHF.